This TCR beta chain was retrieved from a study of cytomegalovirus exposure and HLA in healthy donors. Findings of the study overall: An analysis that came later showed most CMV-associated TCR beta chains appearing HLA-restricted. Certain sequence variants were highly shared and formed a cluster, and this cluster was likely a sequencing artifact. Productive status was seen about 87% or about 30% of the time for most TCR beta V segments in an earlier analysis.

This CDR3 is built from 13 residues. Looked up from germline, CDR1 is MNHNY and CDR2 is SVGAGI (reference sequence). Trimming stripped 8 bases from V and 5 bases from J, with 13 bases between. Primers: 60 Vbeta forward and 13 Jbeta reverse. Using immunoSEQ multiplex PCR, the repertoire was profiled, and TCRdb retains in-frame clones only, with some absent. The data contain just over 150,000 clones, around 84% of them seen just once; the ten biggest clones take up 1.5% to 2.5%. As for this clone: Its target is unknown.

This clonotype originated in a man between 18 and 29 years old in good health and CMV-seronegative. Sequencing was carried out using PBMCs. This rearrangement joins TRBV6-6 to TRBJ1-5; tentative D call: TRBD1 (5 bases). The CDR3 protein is CASLGEGDQPQHF. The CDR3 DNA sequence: TGTGCCAGCTTAGGGGAAGGGGATCAGCCCCAGCATTTT.